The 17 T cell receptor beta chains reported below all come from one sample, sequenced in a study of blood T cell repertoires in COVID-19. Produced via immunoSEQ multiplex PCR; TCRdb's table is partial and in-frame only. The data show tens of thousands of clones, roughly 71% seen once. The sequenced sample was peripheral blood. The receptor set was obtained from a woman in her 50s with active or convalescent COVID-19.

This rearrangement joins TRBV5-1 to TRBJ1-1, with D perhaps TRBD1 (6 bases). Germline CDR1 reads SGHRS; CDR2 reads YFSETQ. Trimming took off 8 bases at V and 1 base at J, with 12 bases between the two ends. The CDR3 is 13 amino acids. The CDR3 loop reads CASHRDANTEAFF. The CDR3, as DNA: TGCGCCAGTCACAGGGATGCGAACACTGAAGCTTTCTTT. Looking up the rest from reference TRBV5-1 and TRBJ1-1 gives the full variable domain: KAGVTQTPRYLIKTRGQQVTLSCSPISGHRSVSWYQQTPGQGLQFLFEYFSETQRNKGNFPGRFSGRQFSNSRSEMNVSTLELGDSALYLCASHRDANTEAFFGQGTRLTVV.

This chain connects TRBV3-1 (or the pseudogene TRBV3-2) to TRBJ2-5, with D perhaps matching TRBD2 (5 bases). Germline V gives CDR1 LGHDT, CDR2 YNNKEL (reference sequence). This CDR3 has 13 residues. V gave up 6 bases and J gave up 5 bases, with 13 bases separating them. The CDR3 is CASSRESGETQYF. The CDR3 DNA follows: TGTGCCAGCAGTCGCGAATCGGGGGAGACCCAGTACTTC.

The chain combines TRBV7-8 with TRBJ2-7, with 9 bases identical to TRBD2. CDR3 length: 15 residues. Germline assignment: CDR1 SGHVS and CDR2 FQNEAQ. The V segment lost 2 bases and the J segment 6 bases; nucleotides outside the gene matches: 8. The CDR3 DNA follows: TGTGCCAGCAGCTTATTAGCGGGAGTCCATGGCGAGCAGTACTTC. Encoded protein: CASSLLAGVHGEQYF. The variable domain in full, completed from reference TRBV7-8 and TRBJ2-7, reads GAGVSQSPRYKVAKRGQDVALRCDPISGHVSLFWYQQALGQGPEFLTYFQNEAQLDKSGLPSDRFFAERPEGSVSTLKIQRTQQEDSAVYLCASSLLAGVHGEQYFGPGTRLTVT.

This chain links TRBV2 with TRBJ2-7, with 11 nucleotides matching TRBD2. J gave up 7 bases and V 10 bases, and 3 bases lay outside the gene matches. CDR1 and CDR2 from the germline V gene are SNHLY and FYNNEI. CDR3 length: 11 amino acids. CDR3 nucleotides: TGTGCCACCTGGACTAGCGGGGAGCAGTACTTC. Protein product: CATWTSGEQYF.

CDR3 bases: TGTGCCAGCAGCGTAGACCCTCAGGGGGCTCAGCCCCAGCATTTT. Protein product: CASSVDPQGAQPQHF. This chain uses TRBV9 with TRBJ1-5; 8 nucleotides line up with TRBD1. With 0 bases clipped from V and 6 bases from J, the junction kept 5 bases outside the gene matches. Per the germline V gene, CDR1 is SGDLS and CDR2 is YYNGEE. The CDR3 loop spans 15 amino acids.

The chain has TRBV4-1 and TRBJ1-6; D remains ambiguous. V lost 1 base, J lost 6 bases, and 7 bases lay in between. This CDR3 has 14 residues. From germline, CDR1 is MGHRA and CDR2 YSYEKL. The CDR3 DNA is TGCGCCAGCAGCCAAGGACTCCCTAATTCACCCCTCCACTTT. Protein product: CASSQGLPNSPLHF.

The CDR3: CASSYNRIQPQHF. The CDR3 region has the DNA TGTGCCAGCAGTTACAACAGGATTCAGCCCCAGCATTTT. V is TRBV6-6 and J is TRBJ1-5; TRBD1 might be the D (5 bases). V lost 2 bases, J lost 6 bases, and 8 bases lay in between. Germline values: CDR1 MNHNY, CDR2 SVGAGI (reference sequence). This CDR3 is 13 amino acids long.

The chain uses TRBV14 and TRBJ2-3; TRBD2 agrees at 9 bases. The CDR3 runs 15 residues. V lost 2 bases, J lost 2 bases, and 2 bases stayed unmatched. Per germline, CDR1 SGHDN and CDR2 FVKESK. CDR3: CASSQQRGVTDTQYF. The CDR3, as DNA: TGTGCCAGCAGCCAACAGCGGGGGGTCACAGATACGCAGTATTTT.

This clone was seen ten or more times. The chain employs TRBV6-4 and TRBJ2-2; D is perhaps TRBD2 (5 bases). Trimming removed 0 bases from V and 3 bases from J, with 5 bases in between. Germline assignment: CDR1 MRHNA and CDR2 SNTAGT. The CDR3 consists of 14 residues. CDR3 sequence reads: CASSDSRDTGELFF. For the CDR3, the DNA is TGTGCCAGCAGTGACTCGCGGGACACCGGGGAGCTGTTTTTT.

The CDR3 loop reads CASSLHRNTEAFF. CDR3 bases: TGTGCCAGCAGCTTGCACAGGAACACTGAAGCTTTCTTT. The rearrangement joins TRBV5-4 to TRBJ1-1; D ambiguous. Germline loops: CDR1 SGHNT, CDR2 YYREEE (reference sequence). There are 13 residues in the CDR3. V was trimmed by 1 base and J by 1 base, leaving 5 bases between them.

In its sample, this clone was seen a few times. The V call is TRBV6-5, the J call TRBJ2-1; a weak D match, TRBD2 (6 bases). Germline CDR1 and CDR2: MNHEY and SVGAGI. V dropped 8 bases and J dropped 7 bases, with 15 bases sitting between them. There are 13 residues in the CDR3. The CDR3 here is CASGRSEGNEQFF. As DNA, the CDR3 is TGTGCCAGCGGGAGGTCAGAAGGGAATGAGCAGTTCTTC.

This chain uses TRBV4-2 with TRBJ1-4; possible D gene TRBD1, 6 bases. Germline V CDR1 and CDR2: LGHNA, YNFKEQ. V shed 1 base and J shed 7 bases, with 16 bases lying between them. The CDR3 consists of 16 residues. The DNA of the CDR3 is TGTGCCAGCAGCCAAGTAACAGGGCAAGAAGGTGAAAAACTGTTTTTT. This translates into CASSQVTGQEGEKLFF.

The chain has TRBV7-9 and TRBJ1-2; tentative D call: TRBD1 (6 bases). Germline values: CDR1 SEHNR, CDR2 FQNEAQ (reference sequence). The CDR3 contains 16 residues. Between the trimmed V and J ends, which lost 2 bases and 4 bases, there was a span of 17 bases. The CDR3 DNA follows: TGTGCCAGCAGCTTATTAGGGGAGATAGGGGGCTATGGCTACACCTTC. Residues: CASSLLGEIGGYGYTF.

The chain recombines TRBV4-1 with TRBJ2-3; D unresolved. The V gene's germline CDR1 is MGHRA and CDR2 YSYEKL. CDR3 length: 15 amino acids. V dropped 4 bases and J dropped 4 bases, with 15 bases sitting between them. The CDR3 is CASSLVASSPDTQYF. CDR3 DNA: TGCGCCAGCAGCCTCGTGGCCTCCTCCCCAGATACGCAGTATTTT.

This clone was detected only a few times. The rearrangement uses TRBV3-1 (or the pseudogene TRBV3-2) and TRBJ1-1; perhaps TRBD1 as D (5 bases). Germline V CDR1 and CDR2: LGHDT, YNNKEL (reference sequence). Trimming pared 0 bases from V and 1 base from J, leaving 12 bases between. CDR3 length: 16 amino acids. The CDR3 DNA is TGTGCCAGCAGCCAAGATGGAGGGGACTGGAACACTGAAGCTTTCTTT. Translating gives CASSQDGGDWNTEAFF.

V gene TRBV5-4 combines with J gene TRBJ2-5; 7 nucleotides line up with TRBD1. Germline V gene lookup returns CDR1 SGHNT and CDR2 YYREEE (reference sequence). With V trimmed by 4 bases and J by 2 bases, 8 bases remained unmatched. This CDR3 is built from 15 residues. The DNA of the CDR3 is TGTGCCAGCAGCCAGGCGGGCAGGGGGCAAGAGACCCAGTACTTC. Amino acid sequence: CASSQAGRGQETQYF.

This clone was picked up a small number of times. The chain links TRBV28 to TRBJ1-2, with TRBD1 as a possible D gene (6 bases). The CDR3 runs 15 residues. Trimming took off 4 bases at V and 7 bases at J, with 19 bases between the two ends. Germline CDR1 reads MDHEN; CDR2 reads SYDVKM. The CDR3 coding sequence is TGTGCCAGCAGTTCCTTCTCTTTGGGGGCAGGTGGCTACACCTTC. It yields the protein CASSSFSLGAGGYTF.